This T cell receptor (beta chain) was sequenced during a study of blood T cell repertoires in COVID-19 (dated by TCRdb to the early 2020s). With respect to the entire study: The collaborator samples originated in the United States, Italy and Spain and spanned the acute and convalescent phases of COVID-19. The material from the prospective study consisted of cDNA or gDNA derived from T cells, B-cell-depleted T cells, or PBMCs. Subjects who had been exposed to COVID-19, were actively infected with it, or had recovered from it provided the deeply sampled blood TCRbeta repertoires that made up the dataset. The repertoires were made available in a free public database intended to serve as a resource for research on the immune response to SARS-CoV-2. The samples were drawn from the first 160 participants of the ongoing ImmuneRACE study and from 1,200 or so subjects provided by 6 global collaborators. The sample metadata nearly always contained a de-identified subject ID, COVID-19 status, age in years and sex. Where available, HLA class I and class II types were obtained from metadata supplied by the sample provider rather than from assay-based typing.

The germline V gene gives CDR1 as SGHTA and CDR2 as FQGNSA. Trimmed from V: 5 bases; trimmed from J: 3 bases; junction bases lacking a gene match: 5. Including cysteine and phenylalanine, the CDR3 has 15 amino acids. CDR3 DNA is the only sequence kept; it has 45 bases, read in frame from the first base. On this clone itself: Which antigen it targets is not known. Base qualities are not recorded, but no much larger clone differs from it by a single base.

Results the study describes overall, beyond this receptor: How much clinical and demographic metadata was included differed by source and by participant, and the metadata was provided uncurated.

TCRbeta CDR3 regions were amplified from genomic DNA using the immunoSEQ Assay, a bias-controlled multiplex PCR. The original methods were these. Within the assay, amplification of reference gene primers was used to estimate how many nucleated cells each sample contained. To quantify the absolute abundance of each unique TCRbeta CDR3 rearrangement, sequence reads were collapsed and filtered. For each sample, productive Simpson clonality was calculated as the square root of Simpson's diversity index across productive rearrangements. TCRdb retrieved this table from immuneACCESS and kept in-frame rearrangements only. Not all clones are present; in checked studies, unresolved V genes account for under half, and no reason is known for the remainder. V, J and clone size were drawn from that table, and D and trimming were deduced from the DNA. The sample yields nearly 350,000 clones; about nine tenths were counted once. Of the sample, roughly 6% is held by the ten largest clones.

In Seattle, one collaborating source enrolled patients while the infection was active and tracked those patients longitudinally over the course of disease. The collaborating institutions used their own protocols to collect whole blood in K2EDTA tubes. Collaborator samples were shipped for TCRbeta analysis as frozen whole blood, isolated PBMCs, or DNA extracted from either sample type. Recombination connected TRBV7-2 to TRBJ2-3; 10 of the junction bases match TRBD2. This sequence was found in a woman in her forties or fifties with COVID-19, enrolled during active disease. The specimen sequenced was peripheral blood. The nucleotides are TGTGCCAGCAGCCCTAGCGGGAGCCAGACAGATACGCAGTATTTT. This translates into CASSPSGSQTDTQYF.